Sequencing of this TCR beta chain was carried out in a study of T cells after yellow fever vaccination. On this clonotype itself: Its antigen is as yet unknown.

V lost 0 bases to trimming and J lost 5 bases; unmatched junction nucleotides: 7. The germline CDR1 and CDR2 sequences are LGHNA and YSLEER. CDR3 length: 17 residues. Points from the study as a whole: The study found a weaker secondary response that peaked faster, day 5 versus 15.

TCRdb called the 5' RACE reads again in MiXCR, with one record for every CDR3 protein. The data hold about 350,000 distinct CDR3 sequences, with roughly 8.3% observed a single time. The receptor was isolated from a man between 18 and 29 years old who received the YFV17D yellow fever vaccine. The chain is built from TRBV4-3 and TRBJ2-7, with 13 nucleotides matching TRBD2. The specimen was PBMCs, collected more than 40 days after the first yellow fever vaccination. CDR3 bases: TGCGCCAGCAGCCAAGATCCCTCCGGACTAGCGGGGGACGAGCAGTACTTC. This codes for CASSQDPSGLAGDEQYF.